This T cell receptor beta chain came from a study of tumor-infiltrating T cells and Merkel cell polyomavirus (dated by TCRdb to about 2017). At the level of the whole study: In Merkel cell carcinoma patients, the study investigated CD8+ T cells specific for the Merkel cell polyomavirus KLL epitope. Patients presented at varying disease stages and were followed for a median of about 2.5 years, with a range of 1. Patients received varied, non-standardized therapies including chemotherapy, radiation and immunotherapies. In under 15 samples, KLL-tetramer-sorted cells taken from blood or tumor-infiltrating lymphocytes underwent TRB sequencing, as did 11 to 12 matched whole-tumor samples. Most whole-tumor samples were approximately 24-micron curls cut from formalin-fixed, paraffin-embedded tissue blocks. Of all the tumor samples in the study, one was a frozen nodal tumor digest and another was a flash-frozen core biopsy of a metastasis. Results the study describes overall, beyond this receptor: A significant MCC-specific survival advantage (P = 0.0051) was associated with tumors having more unique KLL-specific clonotypes (roughly 5-110 vs 0-3). Significantly improved MCC-specific survival was associated with a higher fraction of KLL-specific T cells within tumors (about 1.8-18% versus about 0-0.15%). KLL-specific TRB repertoires were found to be diverse and largely private, with only one public clonotype, shared by two patients, identified among a few hundred unique sequences. Because the study covered only a single viral epitope, T cells targeting other Merkel cell polyomavirus epitopes were not captured. The small sample size of the study (n ≈ 12 patients) is recognized as a limitation.

With regard to this clone: There is no known antigen for this receptor. Per-base quality was not reported, and no clone a single base away is much larger than it.

CDR1 and CDR2 (SGHAT, FQNNGV) derive from the germline V gene. The CDR3 spans 14 residues, from the cysteine through the phenylalanine. Only the CDR3 portion is preserved as DNA: 42 bases, with reading frame beginning at the first base. The V and J ends are trimmed by 5 bases and 7 bases, leaving 15 bases between them. Robust positive staining for Merkel cell polyomavirus Large T antigen was observed by immunohistochemistry in the tumors of all patients. About eleven Merkel cell carcinoma patients were included, each with robust KLL-tetramer+ populations (above 0.04% of CD8+ T cells) in blood and/or cultured TIL. All patients were Caucasian, with a median age of approximately 69 years and a range of about 50 to 80 years. Lymph node tumors were analyzed for patients with unknown primaries who presented with nodal disease, or when insufficient primary tissue was available. Libraries came from the immunoSEQ multiplex PCR assay. Genomic DNA extraction, TRB sequencing and normalization were performed by Adaptive Biotechnologies (Seattle, WA). From the authors' description of their analysis: Clonality was computed as one minus Shannon entropy of productive TRB sequences normalized by log2 of unique productive sequences. KLL-specific clonotypes in tumors were found by matching TCRbeta CDR3 amino acid sequences to the sequences from the tetramer-sorted sample of each patient. TCRdb limited this immuneACCESS table to in-frame rearrangements with V and J called. A share of clones is missing; checked studies link under half to unresolved V genes, and the rest is unexplained. The V and J calls and clone size come from that table; D and trimming were worked out from the DNA. The sample profile shows 20,000 to 25,000 clones; 87% of them were found once. Clones ranked in the top ten supply less than 3% of the sample.

Sequencing was done on a sample of lymph node tissue. The chain is encoded by TRBV11-2 joined to TRBJ1-3; a confident D gene designation cannot be given. This sequence originates from a man aged 45-65 years with Merkel cell carcinoma. This receptor has the CDR3 CASSPYRSGNTIYF. The bases read TGTGCCAGCAGCCCTTACCGGTCCGGGAACACCATATATTTT. The CDR3 plus the reference TRBV11-2 and TRBJ1-3 genes for the other parts give the full variable domain: EAGVAQSPRYKIIEKRQSVAFWCNPISGHATLYWYQQILGQGPKLLIQFQNNGVVDDSQLPKDRFSAERLKGVDSTLKIQPAKLEDSAVYLCASSPYRSGNTIYFGEGSWLTVV.